The 14 T cell receptor beta chains below were found in one sample sequenced in a study of CD8+CD57+ T cells in acquired aplastic anemia. CDR3 and TCR beta VDJ profiling relied on genomic DNA as the template. Using its own MiXCR run on the reads, TCRdb lists one record per CDR3 protein. The sample lists 350,000 to 450,000 distinct CDR3 sequences, about 70% occurring once. Sequences were obtained from sorted CD4+, CD8+, or CD8+CD57+ T cells (not recorded which) from PBMCs. The source is a human donor in good health, serving as a control.

On this clonotype: A much bigger clone sits one base away, suggesting this may be a read error. V usage is TRBV4-2 and J usage is TRBJ2-5; D is ambiguous. Germline V lookup: CDR1 LGHNA, CDR2 YNFKEQ. Between the trimmed V and J ends, which lost 2 bases and 2 bases, there was a span of 18 bases. The CDR3 runs to 17 residues. This CDR3 reads CASSQPLRGAPQETQYF. The CDR3 DNA reads as TGTGCCAGCAGCCAACCCCTTCGAGGTGCTCCACAAGAGACCCAGTACTTC.

This clonotype was observed many times. This chain uses TRBV6-1 with TRBJ2-3; D is possibly TRBD2 (5 bases). Germline values: CDR1 MNHNS, CDR2 SASEGT. Deletions cut 8 bases from V and 2 bases from J, with 11 bases between. This CDR3 has 13 residues. CDR3 nucleotides: TGTGCCAGCCCCCGGGGAGACACAGATACGCAGTATTTT. Translated, it gives CASPRGDTDTQYF.

The chain recombines TRBV7-9 with TRBJ1-6; 9 bases agree with TRBD1. The V and J ends lost 2 bases and 9 bases, in that order; junction bases with no gene match: 5. Germline CDR1 reads SEHNR; CDR2 reads FQNEAQ (reference sequence). The CDR3 consists of 15 residues. The CDR3 nucleotides read TGTGCCAGCAGCTTATGCGGGACAGGGCTTTCACCCCTCCACTTT. Translated: CASSLCGTGLSPLHF.

The sample holds many counts of this clonotype. CDR3 bases: TGTGCCAGTAGCCCCGCGTCGGGGGGTAATGAAAAACTGTTTTTT. Its protein product is CASSPASGGNEKLFF. This sequence joins TRBV19 and TRBJ1-4; D is possibly TRBD1 (5 bases). Per germline, CDR1 LNHDA and CDR2 SQIVND (reference sequence). The CDR3 has 15 amino acids. V lost 6 bases to trimming and J lost 4 bases, with 15 bases between them. Looking up the rest from reference TRBV19 and TRBJ1-4 gives the full variable domain: DGGITQSPKYLFRKEGQNVTLSCEQNLNHDAMYWYRQDPGQGLRLIYYSQIVNDFQKGDIAEGYSVSREKKESFPLTVTSAQKNPTAFYLCASSPASGGNEKLFFGSGTQLSVL.

Details on this clonotype: The germline gene is not matched at one end of the junction; a read error may be the cause. The chain combines TRBV5-1 with TRBJ1-1, with 7 bases fitting TRBD1. The CDR3 is 16 amino acids. CDR1 is SGHRS, CDR2 YFSETQ, per germline. The CDR3 DNA follows: TGCGCCAGCAGCTTGGACAGGGGCCTCTCAGGGACTGGAGCTTTCTTT. This codes for CASSLDRGLSGTGAFF.

V and J are TRBV9 and TRBJ2-6; 7 nucleotides line up with TRBD1. Germline V gene data show CDR1 as SGDLS and CDR2 as YYNGEE. The CDR3 spans 16 residues. The ends lost 3 bases at V and 14 bases at J; junction bases unmatched: 17. The CDR3 DNA follows: TGTGCCAGCAGCGAGGGGGCAGTTCAGGAAAAACTGTTCCTGACTTTC. Translating it yields CASSEGAVQEKLFLTF. Complete variable domain (other parts from reference TRBV9 and TRBJ2-6): DSGVTQTPKHLITATGQRVTLRCSPRSGDLSVYWYQQSLDQGLQFLIQYYNGEERAKGNILERFSAQQFPDLHSELNLSSLELGDSALYFCASSEGAVQEKLFLTFGAGSRLTVL.

In DNA, the CDR3 is TGTGCCAGCAGTTACAGGTTGGGCCCGAATACTGAAGCTTTCTTT. Its protein product is CASSYRLGPNTEAFF. The rearrangement links TRBV6-2 or TRBV6-3 to TRBJ1-1; D is ambiguous. The V and J ends lost 2 bases and 5 bases respectively, with 15 bases between them. This CDR3 region has 15 residues. The germline V gene encodes CDR1 MNHEY and CDR2 SVGEGT.

This chain connects TRBV11-2 to TRBJ1-2; weak D call: TRBD1 (5 bases). The germline V and J ends were trimmed by 6 bases and 5 bases, with 16 bases remaining between them. CDR3 size: 14 residues. Germline CDR1 is SGHAT and CDR2 is FQNNGV. DNA for the CDR3: TGTGCCAGCAGTTTGGATTGGGGGGGATATGGCTACACCTTC. The encoded protein is CASSLDWGGYGYTF.

On this clonotype: A much larger clone sits a single nucleotide away, making a read error possible. The CDR3 loop reads CASSPVGEAGYGYTF. The CDR3 DNA is TGTGCCAGCAGCCCAGTGGGGGAGGCTGGGTATGGCTACACCTTC. The rearrangement links TRBV9 to TRBJ1-2; perhaps TRBD1 as D (5 bases). The CDR3 totals 15 residues. The V gene's germline CDR1 is SGDLS and CDR2 YYNGEE. V was clipped by 4 bases and J by 5 bases, with 18 bases between them.

The rearrangement uses TRBV12-3 or TRBV12-4 and TRBJ2-7; TRBD1 matches at 9 bases. V dropped 5 bases and J dropped 6; count of bases not matched to a gene: 11. The CDR3 is 15 amino acids. The CDR3 loop reads CASSEMGQGVTEQYF. DNA for the CDR3: TGTGCCAGCAGTGAGATGGGACAGGGAGTAACCGAGCAGTACTTC.

In its sample, this clonotype was seen many times. The rearrangement links TRBV6-2 or TRBV6-3 to TRBJ1-5; TRBD1 matches at 10 bases. Germline CDR1 is MNHEY and CDR2 is SVGEGT. The CDR3 contains 16 residues. Trimming cost V 5 bases and J 6 bases; bases outside gene matches: 10. Here the CDR3 reads CASSKPTGGGGQPQHF. CDR3 DNA sequence: TGTGCCAGCAGTAAACCGACAGGGGGCGGAGGTCAGCCCCAGCATTTT.

This clonotype was observed many times. This rearrangement joins TRBV6-5 to TRBJ2-7; 12 bases match TRBD1. This CDR3 spans 15 amino acids. Germline-derived CDR1 and CDR2 are MNHEY and SVGAGI. Germline trimming cut 7 bases from V and 4 bases from J; bases unmatched to any gene: 8. CDR3: CASTQGGQGAYEQYF. The CDR3 DNA reads as TGTGCCAGCACCCAAGGGGGACAGGGGGCTTACGAGCAGTACTTC.

This chain joins TRBV7-4 and TRBJ1-4, with 9 positions matching TRBD1. CDR3 size: 15 residues. V lost 5 bases to trimming and J lost 5 bases; unmatched junction nucleotides: 6. CDR1 is SGHVT, CDR2 SQSDAQ, per germline. The CDR3: CASSTGQGANEKLFF. CDR3 in DNA: TGTGCCAGCAGCACGGGACAGGGCGCCAATGAAAAACTGTTTTTT. Combining the CDR3 with reference TRBV7-4 and TRBJ1-4 gives the whole variable domain GAGVSQSPRYKVAKRGRDVALRCDSISGHVTLYWYRQTLGQGSEVLTYSQSDAQRDKSGRPSGRFSAERPERSVSTLKIQRTEQGDSAVYLCASSTGQGANEKLFFGSGTQLSVL.

J is TRBJ1-2 and V is TRBV29-1; no clear D gene. The V and J ends lost 6 bases and 8 bases respectively, with 13 bases between them. Germline V gene data show CDR1 as SQVTM and CDR2 as ANQGSEA. CDR3 size: 11 residues. In DNA form, the CDR3 reads TGCAGCGTCCTGGAGGGCAGGGGCTACACCTTC. Its protein is CSVLEGRGYTF.